What follows is one T cell receptor (beta chain) and its context. It has no known antigen specificity. For sequencing, an Illumina HiSeq 2000 was employed. 5'RACE template switching, by which a universal primer site and unique molecular identifiers were added, was used to make TCR beta cDNA libraries. Priming for cDNA synthesis came from the TCR beta constant segment, and two successive PCR amplification steps followed. Under the source paper's analysis protocol: MIGEC was used to demultiplex reads and group the reads by UMI, and MiTCR was used to assemble and quantify clonotypes. To exclude erroneous sequences, only TCR cDNA sequences supported by at least two reads were retained. Downstream repertoire analysis used the tcR package, and clonotypes were matched across fractions by CDR3 nucleotide sequence plus V segment. Antigen specificity was annotated against VDJdb with VDJmatch, allowing one amino acid substitution in CDR3. TCRdb reprocessed the sequencing reads and holds a single record per CDR3 protein sequence, with no DNA. TCRdb, not the authors, supplied the V and J calls. This specimen's table enumerates more than 250,000 distinct CDR3 sequences. Around 0.37% of the sample lies in the top ten.

The data are from a study of T cells expressing NK-cell markers (dated by TCRdb to 2020 to 2021). A note on the overall study: TCR beta-chain repertoires were profiled in sorted CD3+CD56+NKG2C+, CD3+CD56+NKG2C- and CD3+CD56-NKG2C+ T-cell subsets from roughly eight donors. All eight donors whose samples were sequenced were randomly selected healthy volunteers, three of them men and five women. The libraries were sequenced on Illumina HiSeq 2000/2500, MiSeq or NextSeq, producing 2 x 150 bp reads. Among the eight sequenced donors, seven were HCMV-seropositive and one was HCMV-seronegative. Points the paper makes about the study in general: Those dominant clonotypes were again the most abundant among CD3+CD56-NKG2C+ cells in a few donors, at about 28.3-60.1%. Whether the expanded NKG2C-expressing T cell clones were specific for HCMV antigens was left unclear. In a handful of donors, the dominant CD3+CD56+NKG2C+ clonotypes ranked among the top 10 CD8+ clonotypes, making up about 1.0-7.0% of CD8+ T cells.

The CDR1 and CDR2 encoded by the germline V gene (reference sequence) are GTSNPN and SVGIG. Its CDR3 holds 14 amino acids, cysteine through phenylalanine. This entry has no DNA. HCMV serostatus was determined by detecting HCMV-specific IgG in serum with a commercial ELISA kit. Peripheral blood mononuclear cells were isolated from blood by Ficoll density gradient centrifugation. The clonotype comes from a man aged 18 to 35 in good health. Donor details come from another sample of the same person, matched by shared clones. The receptor chain draws on TRBV30 and TRBJ2-2; TCRdb names TRBD1, which stays unverified in the absence of DNA. The sample taken for sequencing was blood T cells: a sorted CD56 or NKG2C T cell subset, CD4+ or CD8+ T cells, or bulk PBMC T cells (not recorded which). The CDR3: CAWSETGKAGELFF. Joined to the reference TRBV30 and TRBJ2-2 proteins, this CDR3 gives the full variable domain: SQTIHQWPATLVQPVGSPLSLECTVEGTSNPNLYWYRQAAGRGLQLLFYSVGIGQISSEVPQNLSASRPQDRQFILSSKKLLLSDSGFYLCAWSETGKAGELFFGEGSRLTVL.